The present entry profiles one T cell receptor beta chain with its context. The antigen remains unidentified. The sample comes from a study of cytomegalovirus exposure and HLA in healthy donors. Broader study findings: Some TCR beta chains (roughly 160 of them) were listed as cytomegalovirus-associated. Accurate prediction of most subjects' HLA-A and HLA-B alleles from TCR beta sequences was reported. Solely CMV serostatus was available to characterize immune exposure.

CDR3 length: 15 residues. The germline V gene encodes CDR1 SGHDT and CDR2 YYEEEE. V was trimmed by 3 bases and J by 8 bases, leaving 15 bases between them. A multiplex PCR was run with 60 Vbeta primers and 13 Jbeta primers. The repertoire was sequenced with immunoSEQ multiplex PCR; TCRdb's copy has only in-frame clones and lacks some. In the table there are fewer than 250,000 clones, 85% to 90% of which are singletons. Sample: PBMCs. The receptor comes from a woman between 18 and 29 years old in good health and CMV-seronegative. The chain is built from TRBV5-6 and TRBJ1-6; a weak D match, TRBD1 (5 bases). CDR3 protein: CASSSAGVTHSPLHF. Written as DNA, the CDR3 is TGTGCCAGCAGCTCAGCGGGGGTAACGCATTCACCCCTCCACTTT.